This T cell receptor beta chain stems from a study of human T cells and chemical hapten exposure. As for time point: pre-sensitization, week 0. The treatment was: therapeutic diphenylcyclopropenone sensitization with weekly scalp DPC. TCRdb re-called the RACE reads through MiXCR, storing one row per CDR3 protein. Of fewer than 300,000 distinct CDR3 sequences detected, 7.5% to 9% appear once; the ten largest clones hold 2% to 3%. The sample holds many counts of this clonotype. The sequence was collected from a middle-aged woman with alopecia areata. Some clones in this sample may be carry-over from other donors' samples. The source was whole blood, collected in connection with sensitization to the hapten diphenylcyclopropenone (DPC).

The CDR3 loop reads CASSTQSVSYEQYF. The CDR3 bases are TGTGCCAGCAGTACCCAGTCGGTCTCCTACGAGCAGTACTTC. The V and J genes are TRBV6-5 and TRBJ2-7; D call uncertain. Germline lookup yields CDR1 MNHEY and CDR2 SVGAGI. This CDR3 has 14 amino acids. Trimming took off 5 bases at V and 0 bases at J, with 11 bases between the two ends.